This T cell receptor beta chain stems from a study of beta chain features in type 1 diabetes. Overall study: No age, gender or cell yield differences were seen between patients and healthy donors.

Remarks on this clone: The antigen is unknown.

The whole isolated RNA underwent reverse transcription, so sequencing captured expressed TCRB transcripts. Generated by immunoSEQ multiplex PCR, the TCRdb table keeps only in-frame clones and is missing some. Here the sample spans around 160,000 clones, approximately 9% being singletons. Populations obtained by sorting all exceeded 98% purity. The CDR3 spans 14 residues. Germline CDR1 SNHLY, CDR2 FYNNEI. Trimming at V came to 8 bases and at J to 4 bases, leaving 6 bases not matched to a gene. Notes on the study in general: Sequencing of cDNA might inflate the share of cells that strongly express TCR. Shortening that was moderate but significant affected the TCRB CDR3s of Type 1 diabetes patients in all four CD4+ subsets. Reduced insertions and increased deletions marked VDJ junctions in type 1 diabetes patients.

This TCR derives from a woman aged 18-35 years with type 1 diabetes. Sequenced: central memory CD4+ T cells from blood. This chain connects TRBV2 to TRBJ1-1; TRBD1 agrees at 11 bases. CDR3 region: CASLDRGPGTEAFF. The CDR3, as DNA: TGTGCCAGCCTGGACAGGGGGCCGGGCACTGAAGCTTTCTTT.